This record looks at one TCR beta chain sequence and its context. Its antigen is unidentified. The CDR3 has 14 amino acids. Trimming removed 1 base at V and 1 base at J, with 8 bases between. CDR1 and CDR2 (germline): SGHNT, YYREEE (reference sequence). Sequenced by immunoSEQ multiplex PCR; TCRdb stores in-frame clones only, minus some. This table has about 68,000 clones, approximately 89% appearing once. The data originate from a study of OX40 agonist ivuxolimab in advanced cancers. Whole-study context: Participants averaged approximately 65 years of age (range roughly 23 to 90) and were about 85% male.

Study-wide results and limits: Expanded clones were, on average, more numerous among CD8+ T cells than CD4+.

The chain employs TRBV5-4 and TRBJ2-5, with D maybe TRBD1 (6 bases). Sample: CD4+ or CD8+ T cells sorted from blood, taken in a trial of the OX40 agonist ivuxolimab. This TCR was recovered from an adult with an advanced solid tumor such as melanoma, head and neck, liver or kidney cancer. In nucleotides, the CDR3 is TGTGCCAGCAGCTTGAAGGACAGCCAAGAGACCCAGTACTTC. This encodes CASSLKDSQETQYF. Full variable domain (rest looked up from reference TRBV5-4 and TRBJ2-5): ETGVTQSPTHLIKTRGQQVTLRCSSQSGHNTVSWYQQALGQGPQFIFQYYREEENGRGNFPPRFSGLQFPNYSSELNVNALELDDSALYLCASSLKDSQETQYFGPGTRLLVL.